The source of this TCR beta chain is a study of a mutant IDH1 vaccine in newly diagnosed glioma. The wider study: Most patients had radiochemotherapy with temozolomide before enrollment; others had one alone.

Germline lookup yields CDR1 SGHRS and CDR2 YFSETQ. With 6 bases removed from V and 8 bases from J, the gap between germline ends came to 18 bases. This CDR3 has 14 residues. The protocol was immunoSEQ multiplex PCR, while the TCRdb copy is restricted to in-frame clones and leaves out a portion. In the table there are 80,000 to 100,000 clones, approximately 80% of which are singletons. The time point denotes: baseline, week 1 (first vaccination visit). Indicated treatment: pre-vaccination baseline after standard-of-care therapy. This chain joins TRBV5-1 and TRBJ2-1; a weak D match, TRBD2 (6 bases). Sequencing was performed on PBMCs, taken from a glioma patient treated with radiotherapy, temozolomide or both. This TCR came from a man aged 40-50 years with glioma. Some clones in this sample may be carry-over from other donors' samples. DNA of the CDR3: TGCGCCAGCATCCCCCGGGAAGGCGGGGATGAGCAGTTCTTC. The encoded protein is CASIPREGGDEQFF.